These 3 T cell receptor beta chains were sequenced from one sample in a study of lymphopenia after photon versus proton radiotherapy. Here immunoSEQ multiplex PCR was the method, and the copy in TCRdb shows in-frame clones only, minus some. The repertoire holds more than 70,000 clones, with around 82% as singletons. The sample was peripheral blood, taken from a patient treated with proton-based radiotherapy. The source is a man in his sixties with pancreatic cancer.

This clone was recorded only once. The chain joins TRBV6-6 to TRBJ2-5; 14 nucleotides agree with TRBD2. The CDR3 loop spans 15 amino acids. V trimming: 5 bases; J trimming: 5 bases; junction bases outside the gene matches: 4. CDR1 is MNHNY, CDR2 SVGAGI, per germline (reference sequence). The DNA of the CDR3 is TGTGCCAGCAGTCGACTAGCGGGAGGGGGGGAGACCCAGTACTTC. Amino acids: CASSRLAGGGETQYF.

The chain couples TRBV30 to TRBJ2-2, with D tentatively TRBD1 (6 bases). Germline loops: CDR1 GTSNPN, CDR2 SVGIG (reference sequence). This CDR3 has 15 amino acids. Between the trimmed V and J ends, which lost 0 bases and 1 base, there was a span of 9 bases. The CDR3 DNA sequence: TGTGCCTGGAGTGTACGACAGGTGAACACCGGGGAGCTGTTTTTT. Translating it yields CAWSVRQVNTGELFF.

About this clone: Other DNA sequences from this sample encode an identical CDR3 as well. The chain employs TRBV7-2 and TRBJ2-1, with D possibly matching TRBD2 (6 bases). Trimming removed 3 bases from V and 7 bases from J, with 16 bases in between. The CDR3 has 15 amino acids. The V gene's germline CDR1 is SGHTA and CDR2 FQGNSA. The CDR3 coding sequence is TGTGCCAGCAGCTTGGACGGCCGGGCGGGGAATGAGCAGTTCTTC. This translates into CASSLDGRAGNEQFF.